These T cell receptor beta chains were read from a single sample in a study of OX40 agonist ivuxolimab in advanced cancers. Libraries were prepared by immunoSEQ multiplex PCR; TCRdb keeps only in-frame clonotypes and omits some of them. The table records approximately 37,000 clones, 74% of them present only once. The sequencing here drew on CD4+ or CD8+ T cells sorted from blood, taken in a trial of the OX40 agonist ivuxolimab. The receptor set was obtained from an adult with an advanced solid tumor such as melanoma, head and neck, liver or kidney cancer. The CDR3 runs from the conserved cysteine through the conserved F or W. Each record gives: V gene, D gene, J gene, clone size, CDR3 protein, CDR3 DNA. A D gene is named only where the DNA matches it firmly. The size field is filled for only some rows; it gives once, few, many or a size class.

>TRBV29-1|.|TRBJ1-6|once
CSARAQGNSPLHF
TGCAGCGCCAGGGCACAGGGTAATTCACCCCTCCACTTT
>TRBV27|.|TRBJ2-5|.
CASSFNGRPETQYF
TGTGCCAGCAGTTTCAACGGGCGCCCAGAGACCCAGTACTTC
>TRBV7-6|TRBD1|TRBJ1-1|medium-sized
CASSSLGQGPMNTEAFF
TGTGCCAGCAGCTCGCTCGGACAGGGCCCCATGAACACTGAAGCTTTCTTT
>TRBV27|.|TRBJ1-2|once
CASSYAGARNGYTF
TGTGCCAGCAGTTACGCGGGGGCGCGGAATGGCTACACCTTC
>TRBV7-9|.|TRBJ1-4|.
CASSLAKGEKLFF
TGTGCCAGCAGCTTAGCGAAGGGGGAAAAACTGTTTTTT
>TRBV9|.|TRBJ1-4|.
CASSVGTEKNEKLFF
TGTGCCAGCAGCGTAGGGACGGAGAAAAATGAAAAACTGTTTTTT
>TRBV12-5|.|TRBJ1-3|.
CASGLGEKAGNTIYF
TGTGCTAGTGGTTTAGGGGAAAAGGCTGGAAACACCATATATTTT
>TRBV7-9|.|TRBJ1-1|.
CASSLQRNTEAFF
TGTGCCAGCAGCTTGCAGCGGAACACTGAAGCTTTCTTT
>TRBV4-2|.|TRBJ2-6|.
CASSQEGPSGANVLTF
TGTGCCAGCAGCCAAGAGGGCCCTTCTGGGGCCAACGTCCTGACTTTC
>TRBV7-3|TRBD1|TRBJ1-3|many
CASSRTGGSGNTIYF
TGTGCCAGCAGCCGCACAGGGGGATCTGGAAACACCATATATTTT
>TRBV6-1|.|TRBJ2-7|.
CASSEGGSILYEQYF
TGTGCCAGTAGTGAGGGGGGTTCCATCCTTTACGAGCAGTACTTC
>TRBV7-2|.|TRBJ2-3|.
CASSLVRGTDTQYF
TGTGCCAGCAGCTTAGTCCGGGGCACAGATACGCAGTATTTT
>TRBV5-8|TRBD1|TRBJ1-2|.
CASSPGQVQRGYTF
TGTGCCAGCAGCCCGGGACAGGTGCAAAGGGGCTACACCTTC
>TRBV6-1|.|TRBJ1-1|few
CASSPWLEGRAFF
TGTGCCAGCAGCCCCTGGCTTGAGGGGCGAGCTTTCTTT
>TRBV6-6|.|TRBJ1-5|.
CASSSDWNSGQPQHF
TGTGCCAGCAGTTCCGATTGGAATTCCGGGCAGCCCCAGCATTTT
>TRBV7-2|TRBD2|TRBJ2-5|.
CASSLSGGQETQYF
TGTGCCAGCAGCCTTAGCGGGGGCCAAGAGACCCAGTACTTC
>TRBV9|.|TRBJ2-6|once
CASSPSSGANVLTF
TGTGCCAGCAGCCCTAGTTCTGGGGCCAACGTCCTGACTTTC
>TRBV9|.|TRBJ1-1|.
CASSVDEGGSSFF
TGTGCCAGCAGCGTAGATGAAGGGGGGTCTTCTTTCTTT
>TRBV19|.|TRBJ1-4|.
CASSDGQSANEKLFF
TGTGCCAGTAGTGATGGACAGTCGGCTAATGAAAAACTGTTTTTT
>TRBV5-1|.|TRBJ1-2|.
CASRGQKGHGYTF
TGCGCCAGCAGAGGACAGAAGGGGCATGGCTACACCTTC
>TRBV5-1|.|TRBJ2-2|few
CASSLSQSYTGELFF
TGCGCCAGCAGCTTGTCGCAGAGCTACACCGGGGAGCTGTTTTTT
>TRBV6-5|.|TRBJ1-1|once
CASSSSHTEAFF
TGTGCCAGCAGTTCCTCACACACTGAAGCTTTCTTT
>TRBV5-6|.|TRBJ1-2|.
CASSLEGEVYGYTF
TGTGCCAGCAGCTTGGAGGGGGAAGTCTATGGCTACACCTTC
>TRBV7-2|.|TRBJ2-2|few
CASSLGWGQDGELFF
TGTGCCAGCAGCTTAGGTTGGGGGCAGGACGGGGAGCTGTTTTTT
>TRBV19|.|TRBJ1-1|.
CASREVRENTEAFF
TGTGCCAGTCGAGAGGTCCGGGAGAACACTGAAGCTTTCTTT
>TRBV10-3|TRBD2|TRBJ2-4|.
CAISNLAGGPEGNIQYF
TGTGCCATCAGTAACTTAGCGGGGGGGCCTGAAGGAAACATTCAGTACTTC